The clone carrying this TCR beta chain is a singleton in its sample. This sample was taken from a study of blood T cell repertoires in COVID-19. TCRdb's table, derived via immunoSEQ multiplex PCR, lists solely in-frame clones and lacks some. The sample includes around 300,000 clones, around 89% seen only once; the top ten take less than 2%. Trimming left V 6 bases short and J 4 bases short, with 4 bases between. The CDR3 extends over 11 amino acids. The TCR originated in a woman younger than 30 with acute COVID-19. This sequence joins TRBV12-3 or TRBV12-4 and TRBJ1-3; the D is unclear. Sequencing was performed on PBMCs or T cells enriched from blood (not recorded which). This chain's CDR3 is CASRLGNTIYF. The CDR3 bases are TGTGCCAGCAGACTAGGAAACACCATATATTTT.